This T cell receptor (beta chain) stems from a study of cytomegalovirus exposure and HLA in healthy donors. Study results and caveats: The authors listed approximately 160 TCR beta chains as cytomegalovirus-associated. Immune exposure information comprised only CMV serostatus. Researchers reported that a few CMV-associated chains were confirmed in vitro as CMV antigen-specific.

As for this clone: Its antigen is not identified.

V trimming: 0 bases; J trimming: 6 bases; junction bases outside the gene matches: 8. CDR3 length: 15 amino acids. Germline-derived CDR1 and CDR2 are SGDLS and YYNGEE. It was with 60 Vbeta and 13 Jbeta primers that the PCR ran. Clones were sequenced by immunoSEQ multiplex PCR, and TCRdb holds only the in-frame ones, with some missing. The table shows around 130,000 clones, with roughly 76% occurring only once. The sample was PBMCs. The V and J genes are TRBV9 and TRBJ2-7, with 8 bases identical to TRBD2. The receptor was derived from a man aged 30 to 39 in good health and CMV-seronegative. CDR3 bases: TGTGCCAGCAGCGTAGGTGGACTAGCCCCTTTCGAGCAGTACTTC. Amino acid sequence: CASSVGGLAPFEQYF.